A selection of T cell receptor beta chains follows, all from one sample in a study of shared clonotypes between healthy human individuals. Sequencing was performed with immunoSEQ multiplex PCR; in TCRdb, only in-frame clones are kept and a portion is missing. The profile covers over 850,000 clones, with 70% to 80% appearing a single time and more than 0.5% taken by the ten largest. The specimen was memory CD4+ T cells from PBMCs. Receptor source: a man aged 18 to 35 in good health. Some clones in this sample may be carry-over from other donors' samples. The CDR3 runs from the conserved cysteine through the conserved F or W. D genes are given only for firm matches. Where a row states a size, it is once, few, many or the class of an expanded clone; other rows omit it.

>few|TRBD1|TRBJ1-3|TRBV2
TGTGCCAGCAGTGACCAGGGACAGGGGGTTAACACCATATATTTT
CASSDQGQGVNTIYF
>NA|NA|TRBJ2-1|TRBV2
TGTGCCAGCAGTCCCCTGAGCTCCTACAATGAGCAGTTCTTC
CASSPLSSYNEQFF
>NA|TRBD1|TRBJ2-7|TRBV2
TGTGCCAGCAAGGGACAGGGTAACGAGCAGTACTTC
CASKGQGNEQYF
>NA|NA|TRBJ1-5|TRBV6-1
TGTGCCAGCAGTCCCCCGGGAGGTCAGCCCCAGCATTTT
CASSPPGGQPQHF
>NA|TRBD2|TRBJ2-7|TRBV18
TGTGCCAGCTCCTCTGCGGCTAGCGGGTACGAGCAGTACTTC
CASSSAASGYEQYF
>NA|TRBD2|TRBJ2-3|TRBV13
TGTGCCAGCAGCTTACGGGGACTAGCGGGAGGATCAGATACGCAGTATTTT
CASSLRGLAGGSDTQYF
>once|TRBD2|TRBJ2-7|TRBV10-3
TGTGCCATTGGACTAGCGGGAGTGCGGTACGAGCAGTACTTC
CAIGLAGVRYEQYF
>few|NA|TRBJ2-3|TRBV6-6
TGTGCCAGCAGGGACCAGCGGAGCACAGATACGCAGTATTTT
CASRDQRSTDTQYF
>NA|NA|TRBJ1-3|TRBV9
TGTGCCAGCAGCCCCACGGGATCTGGAAACACCATATATTTT
CASSPTGSGNTIYF
>NA|TRBD1|TRBJ1-5|TRBV2
TGTGCCAGCAGTGAAGGGACAGGGGGAAATAGCAATCAGCCCCAGCATTTT
CASSEGTGGNSNQPQHF
>NA|NA|TRBJ1-3|TRBV28
TGTGCCAGCAGTTCGAGCGGGAGGGGGAAAGGAAACACCATATATTTT
CASSSSGRGKGNTIYF
>NA|NA|TRBJ2-1|TRBV6-1
TGTGCCAGCAGTCTGCGGGGTTCAGAGCAGTTCTTC
CASSLRGSEQFF
>NA|TRBD1|TRBJ1-4|TRBV5-8
TGTGCCAGCAGCTTGAAGGGGACAGGGGGGGAAAAACTGTTTTTT
CASSLKGTGGEKLFF
>few|NA|TRBJ1-1|TRBV30
TGTGCCTGGACGGACGGAGCCCCTGAAGCTTTCTTT
CAWTDGAPEAFF
>NA|TRBD1|TRBJ2-5|TRBV5-6
TGTGCCAGCAGCACGGGACAGGGGGCGCGAGAGACCCAGTACTTC
CASSTGQGARETQYF
>once|TRBD1|TRBJ1-4|TRBV28
TGTGCCAGCAGTCCCACGGGACAGGGTAATGAAAAACTGTTTTTT
CASSPTGQGNEKLFF
>NA|TRBD2|TRBJ2-3|TRBV25-1
TGTGCCAGCAGTGAAGGCACACTAGCGGGAGATACAGATACGCAGTATTTT
CASSEGTLAGDTDTQYF
>NA|NA|TRBJ1-2|TRBV14
TGTGCCAGCAGCCAACCAATGGGTTGGAGCTACACCTTC
CASSQPMGWSYTF
>once|TRBD1|TRBJ1-1|TRBV4-1
TGCGCCAGCAGCCAGGGACAGGGGAGGACTGAAGCTTTCTTT
CASSQGQGRTEAFF
>few|NA|TRBJ1-2|TRBV11-2
TGTGCCAGCAGCTCCGGACGCTATGGCTACACCTTC
CASSSGRYGYTF
>NA|NA|TRBJ2-1|TRBV28
TGTGCCAGCAGCAACCCGACAAAGCAGTTCTTC
CASSNPTKQFF
>NA|NA|TRBJ2-1|TRBV2
TGTGCCAGCAAGAGGGGTAGGGTCGCCTACAATGAGCAGTTCTTC
CASKRGRVAYNEQFF
>NA|TRBD1|TRBJ1-4|TRBV19
TGTGCCACCCGGGACAGGATTGAAAAACTGTTTTTT
CATRDRIEKLFF
>NA|NA|TRBJ1-1|TRBV7-2
TGTGCCAGCAGCTTAGCCCCCCTTCCGAGCACTGAAGCTTTCTTT
CASSLAPLPSTEAFF
>NA|TRBD1|TRBJ1-2|TRBV4-1
TGCGCCAGCAGCCAATGGGACAGGGGGCTAGGTGGCTACACCTTC
CASSQWDRGLGGYTF
>NA|NA|TRBJ2-2|TRBV7-9
TGTGCCAGCAGCCGGGATGTGAACACCGGGGAGCTGTTTTTT
CASSRDVNTGELFF
>NA|TRBD1|TRBJ2-7|TRBV6-5
TGTGCCACCCGCCTGAAGTGGACAGGGGATGCCGAGCAGTACTTC
CATRLKWTGDAEQYF
>NA|NA|TRBJ2-5|TRBV7-2
TGTGCCAGCAGCTTAGAGCTGGAGACCCAGTACTTC
CASSLELETQYF
>NA|TRBD2|TRBJ2-7|TRBV11-2
TGTGCCAGCAGCTCTGAGCGGGAGGACGAGCAGTACTTC
CASSSEREDEQYF
>NA|NA|TRBJ1-4|TRBV5-1
TGCGCCAGCAGCTCCGAGGGTTCGCTGTTTTTT
CASSSEGSLFF
>NA|TRBD2|TRBJ2-5|TRBV28
TGTGCCAGCACCGAAGGGCTAGCGGGAGGGTTTGGGGAGACCCAGTACTTC
CASTEGLAGGFGETQYF
>NA|TRBD2|TRBJ2-2|TRBV19
TGTGCCAGTAGTATACGAGCGGGAGGCAGGGAGACCGGGGAGCTGTTTTTT
CASSIRAGGRETGELFF
>NA|TRBD2|TRBJ2-1|TRBV7-2
TGTGCCAGCAGCATCGGACTAGCGGGAGGAAATGAGCAGTTCTTC
CASSIGLAGGNEQFF
>NA|NA|TRBJ1-5|TRBV7-9
TGTGCCAGCAGCCCCACAACCGGTTTCAATCAGCCCCAGCATTTT
CASSPTTGFNQPQHF
>NA|NA|TRBJ2-7|TRBV5-6
TGTGCCAGCAGCTTATCGGAAAAGGGCGAGCAGTACTTC
CASSLSEKGEQYF
>NA|TRBD1|TRBJ2-5|TRBV5-1
TGCGCCAGCAGCTCGGACAGGGGAAGAGGAGAGACCCAGTACTTC
CASSSDRGRGETQYF
>NA|TRBD1|TRBJ1-2|TRBV5-1
TGCGCCAGCAGCTTATCCGGGACAGGGTACGGCTACACCTTC
CASSLSGTGYGYTF
>NA|TRBD2|TRBJ2-5|TRBV29-1
TGCAGCGGCATACTAGCGGGAGTAAGGGAGACCCAGTACTTC
CSGILAGVRETQYF
>once|NA|TRBJ2-2|TRBV2
TGTGCCAGCACAGTGCCCGGGGAGCTGTTTTTT
CASTVPGELFF
>NA|NA|TRBJ1-5|TRBV28
TGTGCCAGCAGTCCTTATAGCAATCAGCCCCAGCATTTT
CASSPYSNQPQHF
>NA|NA|TRBJ2-7|TRBV7-2
TGTGCCAGCAGCCCCGGCAGCGAATTAAGGGCCTACGAGCAGTACTTC
CASSPGSELRAYEQYF
>few|NA|TRBJ2-3|TRBV5-1
TGCGCCAGCAGCTTGTATGGTGGAGATACGCAGTATTTT
CASSLYGGDTQYF
>few|TRBD1|TRBJ1-1|TRBV7-7
TGTGCCAGCAGTTCGGACAGGGGGACTGAAGCTTTCTTT
CASSSDRGTEAFF
>NA|NA|TRBJ1-3|TRBV4-1
TGCGCCAGCAGCCGCCATAGTTTGGTGGACAGCGCTACGTTCGGAAACACCATATATTTT
CASSRHSLVDSATFGNTIYF
>NA|NA|TRBJ2-1|TRBV5-8
TGTGCCAGCAGTCGAGCATTCTCCTACAATGAGCAGTTCTTC
CASSRAFSYNEQFF
>NA|TRBD2|TRBJ2-7|TRBV27
TGTGCCAGCAGTTTTTCGGCTAGCGGGAGATACGAGCAGTACTTC
CASSFSASGRYEQYF
>NA|NA|TRBJ2-7|TRBV6-6
TGTGCCAGCAGTAGCCGGGACAACTCCTACGAGCAGTACTTC
CASSSRDNSYEQYF
>NA|NA|TRBJ1-2|TRBV28
TGTGCCAGCAGTTTCGGTCAGGCTCGCTATGGCTACACCTTC
CASSFGQARYGYTF